The next 32 T cell receptor beta chains were all read from a single sample in a study of glioma-infiltrating T cells. The iRepertoire nested amplicon-rescue multiplex PCR amplified TCR alpha and beta CDR3s from RNA. TCRdb passed the multiplex PCR reads through MiXCR, listing each CDR3 protein once. The sample yields some 160,000 distinct CDR3 sequences, under 55% seen once. The sequenced sample consisted of glioma tissue, nonneoplastic brain tissue, or PBMCs (not recorded which). These receptors were taken from a human donor with low-grade glioma or glioblastoma, undergoing nonglioma brain surgery, or in good health (not recorded which).

V usage is TRBV5-4 and J usage is TRBJ2-5; weak D call: TRBD1 (6 bases). Trimming cost V 2 bases and J 3 bases, with 11 bases left between them. The CDR3 is 14 residues long. Germline CDR1 reads SGHNT; CDR2 reads YYREEE (reference sequence). The DNA of the CDR3 is TGTGCCAGCAGCTTAGGGACAAGAGAAGAGACCCAGTACTTC. Protein product: CASSLGTREETQYF.

This chain joins TRBV12-3 or TRBV12-4 and TRBJ1-1; possible D gene TRBD1, 6 bases. The CDR3 spans 14 residues. With 7 bases removed from V and 0 bases from J, the gap between germline ends came to 12 bases. The CDR3 DNA reads TGTGCCAGCAAGGTGACAGGTATGAACACTGAAGCTTTCTTT. It codes for CASKVTGMNTEAFF.

Concerning this clonotype itself: Germline and junction disagree at one end, which may indicate a read error. The chain recombines TRBV6-1 with TRBJ2-5; TRBD1 matches 7 bases. Germline CDR1 reads MNHNS; CDR2 reads SASEGT. The CDR3 is made up of 14 amino acids. CDR3 loop: CASQIRQGLEEQCF. The CDR3 DNA sequence: TGTGCCAGCCAAATCCGACAGGGCTTAGAAGAGCAGTGCTTC.

This clonotype has a single count. A read error may be the cause here, since a much bigger clone is one base away. This chain connects TRBV7-2 to TRBJ1-6; no reliable D call. Germline values: CDR1 SGHTA, CDR2 FQGNSA. Trimming took 8 bases from V and 7 from J, leaving 12 bases between them. This CDR3 is built from 13 residues. The CDR3 spells CASGEQSNSPLHF. In DNA, the CDR3 is TGTGCCAGCGGTGAACAGAGCAATTCACCCCTCCACTTT.

This chain links TRBV30 with TRBJ2-1; possibly TRBD2 for D (6 bases). The CDR3 loop spans 13 amino acids. Trimming shortened V by 0 bases and J by 6 bases, and 9 bases separated the two germline ends. The germline V gene has CDR1 GTSNPN and CDR2 SVGIG (reference sequence). CDR3 loop: CAWSVSGFNEQFF. The CDR3 nucleotides are TGTGCCTGGAGTGTAAGCGGGTTCAATGAGCAGTTCTTC.

This clonotype was counted many times. One junction end does not reproduce the germline sequence, and a read error may be involved. V gene TRBV24-1 combines with J gene TRBJ2-5; D is undetermined. CDR3 length: 13 residues. The V gene's germline CDR1 is KGHDR and CDR2 SFDVKD. CDR3 loop: CATSDSHQETQYF. Written as DNA, the CDR3 is TGTGCCACCAGTGATTCCCACCAGGAGACCCAGTACTTC.

In the case of this clonotype: This may arise from a read error, as a much more abundant clone is one base away. This chain connects TRBV27 to TRBJ1-1; the D gene is possibly TRBD1 (6 bases). Germline CDR1 is MNHEY and CDR2 is SMNVEV (reference sequence). The CDR3 totals 15 residues. Trimming cost V 0 bases and J 8 bases, with 16 bases left between them. CDR3 in amino acids: CASSLSYGSGTEAFF. Here the CDR3 DNA reads TGTGCCAGCAGTTTATCGTATGGGTCCGGGACAGAAGCTTTCTTT.

This clonotype was counted ten times or more. The chain is built from TRBV20-1 and TRBJ1-1; D unclear. Germline CDR1 is DFQATT and CDR2 is SNEGSKA (reference sequence). The CDR3 contains 12 residues. V lost 1 base to trimming and J lost 7 bases, with 10 bases between them. The CDR3: CSARVPASEAFF. In nucleotides, the CDR3 is TGCAGTGCTAGAGTACCTGCCAGTGAAGCTTTCTTT.

This clonotype was seen ten or more times. The chain carries TRBV27 and TRBJ1-1; possibly TRBD1 for D (6 bases). Germline V gene data show CDR1 as MNHEY and CDR2 as SMNVEV (reference sequence). The CDR3 totals 16 residues. Trimming cost V 6 bases and J 5 bases, with 22 bases left between them. CDR3: CASRPYRRGFRTEAFF. The CDR3 coding sequence is TGTGCCAGCAGGCCATATCGCAGGGGATTCCGTACTGAAGCTTTCTTT.

The rearrangement links TRBV2 to TRBJ2-7; 10 positions agree with TRBD1. The CDR3 is made up of 13 amino acids. Germline-derived CDR1 and CDR2 are SNHLY and FYNNEI. J was trimmed by 3 bases and V by 6 bases; bases with no gene match: 2. In DNA, the CDR3 is TGTGCCAGCAGAGGACAGGGGGGCTACGAGCAGTACTTC. Its translation: CASRGQGGYEQYF. The full variable domain, with the rest looked up from reference TRBV2 and TRBJ2-7, is EPEVTQTPSHQVTQMGQEVILRCVPISNHLYFYWYRQILGQKVEFLVSFYNNEISEKSEIFDDQFSVERPDGSNFTLKIRSTKLEDSAMYFCASRGQGGYEQYFGPGTRLTVT.

This clonotype was seen only once. A read error may explain this, as a much larger clone is one base away. The rearrangement joins TRBV6-6 to TRBJ1-1, with 9 bases fitting TRBD1. This CDR3 contains 14 residues. Germline V gives CDR1 MNHNY, CDR2 SVGAGI (reference sequence). Written as DNA, the CDR3 is TGTGCCAGCAGTTACTCAGGACAGGGGCGGAAAGCTATCTTT. Its translation is CASSYSGQGRKAIF.

This clonotype was seen a single time. The rearrangement links TRBV3-1 to TRBJ2-7; D is ambiguous. Trimming cost V 1 base and J 2 bases, with 12 bases left between them. Germline assignment: CDR1 LGHDT and CDR2 YNNKEL (reference sequence). The CDR3 totals 15 residues. The CDR3 sequence: CASSQGSSLPYEQYF. CDR3 DNA: TGTGCCAGCAGCCAAGGTAGTAGCCTGCCCTACGAGCAGTACTTC.

This clonotype occurred many times. The chain employs TRBV20-1 and TRBJ2-1, with 9 bases fitting TRBD2. The V gene's germline CDR1 is DFQATT and CDR2 SNEGSKA (reference sequence). The CDR3 consists of 14 residues. J was trimmed by 9 bases and V by 1 base; bases with no gene match: 7. The CDR3 sequence: CSARAGTSRPEQFF. The DNA for the CDR3 is TGCAGTGCTAGAGCCGGGACTAGCCGTCCTGAGCAGTTCTTC.

Concerning this clonotype: A read error may explain this, as a much larger clone is one base away. V is TRBV4-1 and J is TRBJ2-7, with D perhaps matching TRBD2 (5 bases). There are 16 residues in the CDR3. Germline lookup yields CDR1 MGHRA and CDR2 YSYEKL. Trimming cost V 4 bases and J 1 base, with 17 bases left between them. The CDR3 is CASSRRGNSESYEQYF. For the CDR3, the DNA is TGCGCCAGCAGCCGGAGAGGGAATAGCGAATCCTACGAGCAGTACTTC.

This chain connects TRBV29-1 to TRBJ2-3; 10 bases fit TRBD1. Germline lookup yields CDR1 SQVTM and CDR2 ANQGSEA. V lost 2 bases to trimming and J lost 5 bases; unmatched junction nucleotides: 7. This CDR3 is 15 amino acids long. CDR3 sequence reads: CSVERDRGLKDTQYF. The CDR3, as DNA: TGCAGCGTTGAACGGGACAGGGGCCTCAAAGATACGCAGTATTTT.

The chain couples TRBV30 to TRBJ2-2; D unclear. Germline V gives CDR1 GTSNPN, CDR2 SVGIG (reference sequence). The CDR3 runs to 11 residues. V gave up 3 bases and J gave up 7 bases, with 6 bases separating them. As DNA, the CDR3 is TGTGCCTGGAGCCCGTTCGGGGAGCTGTTTTTT. This encodes CAWSPFGELFF.

This clonotype was observed once. Possible read error: a much larger clone is one base away. The chain joins TRBV28 to TRBJ2-1, with 7 bases aligning to TRBD2. CDR3 length: 17 amino acids. J was trimmed by 0 bases and V by 5 bases; bases with no gene match: 10. Per germline, CDR1 MDHEN and CDR2 SYDVKM. The CDR3 is CASSTNASGSSYNEQFF. The CDR3 nucleotides are TGTGCCAGCAGTACAAACGCTAGCGGTAGCTCCTACAATGAGCAGTTCTTC.

This clonotype turned up a few times. J is TRBJ2-1 and V is TRBV28; D perhaps matches TRBD2 (5 bases). The CDR3 runs 17 residues. Germline assignment: CDR1 MDHEN and CDR2 SYDVKM. The V gene lost 7 bases and the J gene lost 0 bases, with 19 bases spanning the gap. CDR3 protein: CASIPTGGRYSYNEQFF. The CDR3 coding sequence is TGTGCCAGCATACCCACTGGCGGGCGATACTCCTACAATGAGCAGTTCTTC.

The chain joins TRBV15 to TRBJ1-1; D ambiguous. The CDR3 is made up of 12 amino acids. V lost 1 base and J lost 11, with 11 bases in between. Germline CDR1 is LNHNV and CDR2 is YYDKDF (reference sequence). In nucleotides, the CDR3 is TGTGCCACCAGCAGAGCCCTTTTGGAGGCTTTCTTT. This codes for CATSRALLEAFF.

V and J are TRBV11-1 and TRBJ1-2; D remains ambiguous. Per the germline V gene, CDR1 is SGHAT and CDR2 is FQDESV (reference sequence). CDR3 size: 14 residues. With 0 bases removed from V and 4 bases from J, the gap between germline ends came to 9 bases. The CDR3 reads CASSLAPIGYGYTF. The CDR3 bases are TGTGCCAGCAGCTTAGCGCCTATCGGCTATGGCTACACCTTC.

Concerning this clonotype itself: A much larger clone is a single base away; this may be a read error. This rearrangement joins TRBV20-1 to TRBJ2-4, with D possibly matching TRBD1 (6 bases). The V end was cut by 6 bases, the J end by 14 bases, with 20 bases between. In germline, CDR1 is DFQATT, CDR2 SNEGSKA (reference sequence). The CDR3 is made up of 12 amino acids. The CDR3 here is CSARPHDRPEYF. CDR3 sequence (DNA): TGCAGTGCCAGACCCCACGACAGGCCGGAGTACTTC.

Regarding this clonotype: A read error may account for a junction end that differs from germline. The chain carries TRBV2 and TRBJ2-3; D is unclear. CDR3 length equals 14 residues. Germline V lookup: CDR1 SNHLY, CDR2 FYNNEI. CDR3 DNA sequence: TGTGCCAGAAGTGGTGAGCCTGACGTCGATACGCAGTATTTT. Protein: CARSGEPDVDTQYF.

In regard to this clonotype: A much larger clone is a single base away; this may be a read error. The final CDR3 position lacks the conserved phenylalanine or tryptophan, pointing to a likely read error. The chain is built from TRBV5-4 and TRBJ2-7, with TRBD1 identical over 9 bases. CDR3 length: 14 amino acids. The germline gives CDR1 SGHNT, CDR2 YYREEE (reference sequence). The ends lost 4 bases at V and 2 bases at J; junction bases unmatched: 4. This CDR3 reads CASSLDRGAYEQYL. The CDR3 coding sequence is TGTGCCAGCAGCCTGGACAGGGGAGCCTACGAGCAGTACCTC.

This clonotype is a singleton in its sample. Just one base apart from a much larger clone, this may be a read error. The V and J genes are TRBV10-3 and TRBJ2-1; D is ambiguous. CDR1 ENHRY and CDR2 SYGVKD come from the germline V gene. The CDR3 runs to 15 residues. V was clipped by 2 bases and J by 8 bases, with 16 bases between them. CDR3 sequence: CAISEPNNRVDEQFF. The CDR3 coding sequence is TGTGCCATCAGTGAGCCGAATAATCGGGTTGATGAGCAGTTCTTC.

Notes on this clonotype: Given a much more abundant clone one base away, this may be a read error. CDR3 in amino acids: CASSFEGRTDTQYF. In nucleotides, the CDR3 is TGTGCCAGCAGCTTTGAGGGCAGAACAGATACGCAGTATTTT. The chain combines TRBV19 with TRBJ2-3, with D possibly matching TRBD2 (5 bases). The germline CDR1 and CDR2 sequences are LNHDA and SQIVND (reference sequence). Trimming removed 9 bases from V and 3 bases from J, with 16 bases in between. The CDR3 sequence is 14 residues long.

On this clonotype itself: A much larger clone sits a single nucleotide away, making a read error possible. The chain couples TRBV24-1 to TRBJ2-1; D is undetermined. Germline values: CDR1 KGHDR, CDR2 SFDVKD. There are 16 residues in the CDR3. V dropped 4 bases and J dropped 4 bases, with 16 bases sitting between them. CDR3 residues: CATSDPDASPYNEQFF. Written as DNA, the CDR3 is TGTGCCACCAGTGACCCAGACGCCTCACCTTACAATGAGCAGTTCTTC.

Written as DNA, the CDR3 is TGTGCCAGCAGCCCATCAGCGGGAAACACAGATACGCAGTATTTT. Translation gives CASSPSAGNTDTQYF. The J gene is TRBJ2-3, the V gene TRBV7-7, with 7 bases that match TRBD2. The V segment lost 5 bases and the J segment 2 bases; nucleotides outside the gene matches: 7. Germline CDR1 SSHAT, CDR2 FNYEAQ (reference sequence). The CDR3 totals 15 residues. The full variable domain, its missing parts supplied by reference TRBV7-7 and TRBJ2-3, is GAGVSQSPRYKVTKRGQDVTLRCDPISSHATLYWYQQALGQGPEFLTYFNYEAQPDKSGLPSDRFSAERPEGSISTLTIQRTEQRDSAMYRCASSPSAGNTDTQYFGPGTRLTVL.

V gene TRBV5-5 combines with J gene TRBJ2-3; the D gene is possibly TRBD1 (5 bases). This CDR3 is 15 amino acids long. Trimming left V 1 base short and J 5 bases short, with 14 bases between. Germline CDR1 is SGHKS and CDR2 is YYEKEE (reference sequence). The CDR3 loop is CASSLRQIDIDTQYF. CDR3 bases: TGTGCCAGCAGCTTGAGACAGATAGACATAGATACGCAGTATTTT.

This clonotype was recorded a few times. The chain recombines TRBV20-1 with TRBJ2-7; 8 bases agree with TRBD2. CDR1 is DFQATT, CDR2 SNEGSKA, per germline (reference sequence). The CDR3 has 16 amino acids. The junction had 11 bases not matched to a gene; V was cut back by 0 bases and J by 4 bases. DNA for the CDR3: TGCAGTGCTAGAGATGCGGCGGTAGCGGGATCTTACGAGCAGTACTTC. Translation gives CSARDAAVAGSYEQYF.

This clonotype was found once. The CDR3 ends on some other residue instead of the conserved phenylalanine or tryptophan, so this is likely a read error. The chain couples TRBV6-6 to TRBJ2-2, with D maybe TRBD2 (5 bases). Looked up from germline, CDR1 is MNHNY and CDR2 is SVGAGI (reference sequence). V lost 8 bases to trimming and J lost 7 bases, with 23 bases between them. This CDR3 has 16 amino acids. The CDR3 is CASRYNPGGINGELFL. The CDR3 DNA is TGTGCCAGCCGATATAACCCAGGAGGTATCAACGGGGAGCTGTTTTTA.

The chain has TRBV7-8 and TRBJ2-1, with 11 bases that match TRBD2. The V and J ends lost 3 bases and 3 bases, in that order; junction bases with no gene match: 4. CDR3 size: 16 residues. Germline assignment: CDR1 SGHVS and CDR2 FQNEAQ. Here the CDR3 reads CASSFLAGGHYNEQFF. In nucleotides, the CDR3 is TGTGCCAGCAGCTTTCTAGCGGGAGGACACTACAATGAGCAGTTCTTC.

The CDR3 sequence: CSGYLAASGANVLTF. The DNA for the CDR3 is TGCAGCGGATACTTAGCAGCCTCTGGGGCCAACGTCCTGACTTTC. The gene calls are TRBV29-1 and TRBJ2-6, with D unclear. CDR3 length: 15 amino acids. The germline V and J ends were trimmed by 7 bases and 0 bases, with 13 bases remaining between them. Germline loops: CDR1 SQVTM, CDR2 ANQGSEA.